This TCR beta chain was captured by sequencing in a study of spatial heterogeneity in lung cancer. The time point: sample taken at primary tumor resection. Whole RNA, isolated from tumor, nontumor lung or frozen PBMC, was sequenced without prior sorting. TCRdb independently ran MiXCR on the 5' RACE reads; one entry per CDR3 protein. The sample shows 45,000 to 55,000 distinct CDR3 sequences, less than 6% of them seen only once. Trimming left V 0 bases short and J 4 bases short, with 14 bases between. Per germline, CDR1 LGHNA and CDR2 YSLEER. The length of the CDR3 is 16 residues. This chain connects TRBV4-3 to TRBJ2-3, with D perhaps TRBD2 (6 bases). Sequenced material: PBMCs, taken at surgery. This clonotype was sampled from a male donor with early-stage non-small cell lung cancer. The CDR3 spells CASSQDRPGSADTQYF. The CDR3 DNA is TGCGCCAGCAGCCAAGATCGTCCCGGGAGCGCAGATACGCAGTATTTT.